This T cell receptor (beta chain) was identified during a study of blood T cells in healthy people across ages. Trimming removed 1 base from V and 7 bases from J; junction bases left unmatched: 4. This CDR3 is 14 amino acids long. In germline, CDR1 is MDHEN, CDR2 SYDVKM. Study findings and constraints: Long-lived donors exceeded aged donors in naive CD4+ cells and diversity. The recorded TCR beta diversity per million T cells decreased in a roughly linear manner with age.

A second PCR, run for about 7 to 11 cycles, used a sample-barcoded 5' primer plus a J-beta primer mix. TCRdb used MiXCR to reprocess the 5' RACE reads, holding one entry per CDR3 protein. The data show about 840,000 distinct CDR3 sequences, 29% seen once. On this clonotype: What it binds is unknown.

These data were likewise used in another study, on T cells of mothers and their children.

The genes are TRBV28 and TRBJ1-5; 7 positions match TRBD1. The clonotype comes from a woman aged 40 to 50 in good health. Material: blood. The CDR3 sequence: CASSLSQGDQPQHF. The CDR3 coding sequence is TGTGCCAGCAGTTTATCCCAGGGGGACCAGCCCCAGCATTTT.